A single sample gave rise to the 29 T cell receptor beta chains below, sequenced in a study of shared clonotypes between healthy human individuals. Sequencing used immunoSEQ multiplex PCR; TCRdb keeps in-frame clones, though not all of them. The profile shows some 1.5 million clones, around 98% of them singletons. Sequencing was carried out using naive CD4+ T cells sorted from blood. Subset: CD45RA+ positively selected. Every receptor here comes from a man aged 25-40 years in good health.

The CDR3 spells CASISSYNSGTHNEQFF. The CDR3 coding sequence is TGTGCCAGCATCTCCTCCTATAACAGCGGGACGCACAATGAGCAGTTCTTC. The chain links TRBV28 to TRBJ2-1; TRBD2 agrees at 7 bases. This CDR3 is built from 17 residues. J lost 5 bases, V lost 7 bases, and 17 bases had no gene match. Germline CDR1 is MDHEN and CDR2 is SYDVKM.

The chain recombines TRBV2 with TRBJ1-1; D gene ambiguous. This CDR3 is 13 amino acids long. V dropped 7 bases and J dropped 1 base, with 10 bases sitting between them. Germline lookup yields CDR1 SNHLY and CDR2 FYNNEI. In nucleotides, the CDR3 is TGTGCCAGCACCCCGGACGCGAACACTGAAGCTTTCTTT. Translation gives CASTPDANTEAFF. Combining the CDR3 with reference TRBV2 and TRBJ1-1 gives the whole variable domain EPEVTQTPSHQVTQMGQEVILRCVPISNHLYFYWYRQILGQKVEFLVSFYNNEISEKSEIFDDQFSVERPDGSNFTLKIRSTKLEDSAMYFCASTPDANTEAFFGQGTRLTVV.

The chain links TRBV9 to TRBJ2-2, with 13 bases lining up with TRBD2. J gave up 4 bases and V 4 bases, and 4 bases lay outside the gene matches. The CDR3 runs to 16 residues. Germline V gives CDR1 SGDLS, CDR2 YYNGEE. CDR3 in DNA: TGTGCCAGCAGCAAAGGACTAGCGGGAGTCACCGGGGAGCTGTTTTTT. Encoded protein: CASSKGLAGVTGELFF.

This clone came up once. The CDR3 reads CASSWDSINIQYF. The CDR3 DNA follows: TGTGCCAGCAGCTGGGACTCAATAAACATTCAGTACTTC. The chain links TRBV5-5 to TRBJ2-4; D is possibly TRBD2 (6 bases). V lost 3 bases and J lost 6, with 10 bases in between. The CDR3 is 13 residues long. Germline assignment: CDR1 SGHKS and CDR2 YYEKEE (reference sequence).

The chain combines TRBV11-3 with TRBJ2-7; TRBD2 might be the D (6 bases). In germline, CDR1 is SGHNT, CDR2 YENEEA. The germline V and J ends were trimmed by 4 bases and 7 bases, with 14 bases remaining between them. The CDR3 consists of 13 residues. The CDR3 reads CASSSSGTEEQYF. Here the CDR3 DNA reads TGTGCCAGCAGCTCTTCCGGGACTGAAGAGCAGTACTTC.

This chain links TRBV30 with TRBJ2-2; D unresolved. Germline V gene sequence: CDR1 GTSNPN, CDR2 SVGIG (reference sequence). This CDR3 spans 14 amino acids. The V gene lost 3 bases and the J gene lost 8 bases, with 16 bases spanning the gap. The CDR3 loop reads CAWRKWRSEGELFF. CDR3 nucleotides: TGTGCCTGGAGGAAATGGAGATCCGAGGGGGAGCTGTTTTTT.

The chain is built from TRBV2 and TRBJ2-7; a weak D match, TRBD2 (6 bases). The germline V and J ends were trimmed by 4 bases and 3 bases, with 13 bases remaining between them. The CDR3 length is 14 residues. Looked up from germline, CDR1 is SNHLY and CDR2 is FYNNEI. CDR3 region: CASSVWLGGYEQYF. DNA for the CDR3: TGTGCCAGCAGTGTATGGCTGGGGGGCTACGAGCAGTACTTC.

This chain connects TRBV18 to TRBJ2-6, with D unclear. The CDR3 has 15 amino acids. Trimming took off 0 bases at V and 3 bases at J, with 6 bases between the two ends. The germline V gene has CDR1 KGHSH and CDR2 LQKENI. In DNA, the CDR3 is TGTGCCAGCTCACCACCGGGTGGTGGGGCCAACGTCCTGACTTTC. It translates to CASSPPGGGANVLTF.

The J gene is TRBJ2-2, the V gene TRBV5-4, with D perhaps matching TRBD1 (6 bases). This CDR3 has 15 residues. Germline-derived CDR1 and CDR2 are SGHNT and YYREEE (reference sequence). V was clipped by 4 bases and J by 3 bases, with 13 bases between them. The CDR3 sequence is CASSHKGQHTGELFF. Here the CDR3 DNA reads TGTGCCAGCAGCCACAAAGGACAGCACACCGGGGAGCTGTTTTTT.

The chain couples TRBV27 to TRBJ1-5, with 10 bases lining up with TRBD1. Losses at the gene ends were 4 bases for V and 2 bases for J; bases not matched to a gene: 8. The CDR3 spans 17 residues. Germline V lookup: CDR1 MNHEY, CDR2 SMNVEV (reference sequence). CDR3 residues: CASSSLWGTGGNQPQHF. The CDR3 nucleotides read TGTGCCAGCAGTTCCCTTTGGGGGACAGGGGGCAATCAGCCCCAGCATTTT.

This chain connects TRBV5-6 to TRBJ1-3; D uncertain. CDR3 size: 14 residues. Trimming took off 5 bases at V and 0 bases at J, with 9 bases between the two ends. CDR1 SGHDT and CDR2 YYEEEE come from the germline V gene. CDR3 sequence: CASRLRSSGNTIYF. CDR3 coding DNA: TGTGCCAGCAGATTAAGAAGCTCTGGAAACACCATATATTTT.

The chain combines TRBV11-2 with TRBJ2-1; 12 nucleotides align to TRBD2. The CDR3 spans 17 residues. Germline values: CDR1 SGHAT, CDR2 FQNNGV. After removal of 5 bases from V and 9 bases from J, the junction contained 14 bases not matched to a gene. The CDR3 sequence: CASSPHPGLAGSSEQFF. The CDR3 bases are TGTGCCAGCAGCCCCCACCCTGGACTAGCGGGATCGAGTGAGCAGTTCTTC.

With respect to this clone: Other DNA sequences within the sample encode an identical CDR3. This rearrangement joins TRBV2 to TRBJ2-3; D is possibly TRBD2 (5 bases). There are 15 residues in the CDR3. Germline V gene lookup returns CDR1 SNHLY and CDR2 FYNNEI. Between the trimmed V and J ends, which lost 0 bases and 3 bases, there was a span of 10 bases. CDR3 loop: CASSEAGVGTDTQYF. The CDR3 nucleotides are TGTGCCAGCAGTGAAGCGGGAGTTGGGACAGATACGCAGTATTTT.

This chain connects TRBV2 to TRBJ2-7; D remains unclear. The germline V gene encodes CDR1 SNHLY and CDR2 FYNNEI. The V end lost 4 bases, the J end lost 5 bases, and 6 bases lay between the germline ends. The CDR3 has 11 amino acids. This CDR3 reads CASSVLNEQYF. The CDR3 DNA sequence: TGTGCCAGCAGTGTACTAAACGAGCAGTACTTC.

This clone came up once. The chain couples TRBV27 to TRBJ1-5; a weak D match, TRBD1 (5 bases). V was clipped by 2 bases and J by 2 bases, with 10 bases between them. This CDR3 comprises 15 residues. The germline gives CDR1 MNHEY, CDR2 SMNVEV (reference sequence). The CDR3, as DNA: TGTGCCAGCAGTTTACGGGGGTTTGGCAATCAGCCCCAGCATTTT. It codes for CASSLRGFGNQPQHF.

The chain is built from TRBV18 and TRBJ2-1; possible D gene TRBD2, 5 bases. CDR1 and CDR2 (germline): KGHSH, LQKENI. The CDR3 totals 13 residues. The ends were cut back, 3 bases at V and 10 bases at J, with 13 bases in the middle. The CDR3 here is CASSPRGSREQFF. The CDR3, as DNA: TGTGCCAGCTCACCCCGGGGAAGCCGAGAGCAGTTCTTC.

The CDR3 sequence is CAWSKGTGGFQPQHF. The CDR3 region has the DNA TGTGCCTGGAGTAAAGGAACAGGGGGATTTCAGCCCCAGCATTTT. The rearrangement uses TRBV30 and TRBJ1-5; 8 bases fit TRBD1. The CDR3 spans 15 residues. The ends lost 2 bases at V and 6 bases at J; junction bases unmatched: 9. The germline V gene encodes CDR1 GTSNPN and CDR2 SVGIG (reference sequence).

V is TRBV28 and J is TRBJ2-7; D unresolved. Trimming took 4 bases from V and 0 from J, leaving 16 bases between them. The CDR3 covers 16 residues. CDR1 and CDR2 from the germline V gene are MDHEN and SYDVKM. The CDR3 coding sequence is TGTGCCAGCAGTTCCATCCGACGGACGAACTCCTACGAGCAGTACTTC. Translation gives CASSSIRRTNSYEQYF.

This rearrangement joins TRBV6-5 to TRBJ2-1; maybe TRBD1 (5 bases). V was pared by 5 bases and J by 0 bases, with 11 bases between. The V gene's germline CDR1 is MNHEY and CDR2 SVGAGI. The CDR3 runs to 15 residues. The CDR3 loop is CASSPQGSSYNEQFF. CDR3 in DNA: TGTGCCAGCAGTCCCCAGGGAAGCTCCTACAATGAGCAGTTCTTC.

Here the CDR3 reads CASSPATAGANVLTF. The CDR3 DNA sequence: TGTGCCAGCAGCCCGGCCACGGCTGGGGCCAACGTCCTGACTTTC. The chain links TRBV7-2 to TRBJ2-6; no reliable D call. The CDR3 loop spans 15 amino acids. The ends were cut back, 5 bases at V and 2 bases at J, with 10 bases in the middle. Germline loops: CDR1 SGHTA, CDR2 FQGNSA.

V gene TRBV19 combines with J gene TRBJ2-3, with TRBD2 identical over 7 bases. The CDR3 length is 16 residues. Trimming cost V 2 bases and J 1 base; bases outside gene matches: 6. Germline V gene lookup returns CDR1 LNHDA and CDR2 SQIVND (reference sequence). The CDR3 bases are TGTGCCAGTAGTATATCTGCGGGAGATGGCACAGATACGCAGTATTTT. Its translation is CASSISAGDGTDTQYF.

The chain employs TRBV30 and TRBJ1-1; 10 bases are shared with TRBD1. The V segment lost 3 bases and the J segment 6 bases; nucleotides outside the gene matches: 4. In germline, CDR1 is GTSNPN, CDR2 SVGIG (reference sequence). The CDR3 length is 13 residues. CDR3 DNA: TGTGCCTGGAGCGGACAGGGGGGAGCTGAAGCTTTCTTT. Its protein is CAWSGQGGAEAFF. The variable domain in full, with the rest retrieved from reference TRBV30 and TRBJ1-1, is SQTIHQWPATLVQPVGSPLSLECTVEGTSNPNLYWYRQAAGRGLQLLFYSVGIGQISSEVPQNLSASRPQDRQFILSSKKLLLSDSGFYLCAWSGQGGAEAFFGQGTRLTVV.

V gene TRBV7-2 combines with J gene TRBJ2-1; TRBD2 aligns across 14 bases. The V gene end was trimmed by 2 bases and the J gene end by 6 bases; junction bases not matched to a gene: 6. The germline V gene encodes CDR1 SGHTA and CDR2 FQGNSA. The CDR3 is 17 residues long. The CDR3 region has the DNA TGTGCCAGCAGCTTAACCCGACTAGCGGGAGGGCGCAATGAGCAGTTCTTC. Its translation: CASSLTRLAGGRNEQFF.

The J gene is TRBJ2-7, the V gene TRBV6-6; tentatively, D is TRBD1 (5 bases). This CDR3 is built from 15 residues. The germline V gene has CDR1 MNHNY and CDR2 SVGAGI (reference sequence). Trimming stripped 0 bases from V and 5 bases from J, with 14 bases between. The CDR3: CASSYSKQVSHEQYF. CDR3 in DNA: TGTGCCAGCAGTTACTCGAAACAGGTGTCCCACGAGCAGTACTTC.

The sample holds one count of this clone. V gene TRBV10-3 combines with J gene TRBJ2-7; tentatively, D is TRBD1 (5 bases). The CDR3 is 13 amino acids. Trimming shortened V by 6 bases and J by 0 bases, and 9 bases separated the two germline ends. The germline V gene has CDR1 ENHRY and CDR2 SYGVKD. Here the CDR3 reads CAISTGNSYEQYF. Written as DNA, the CDR3 is TGTGCCATCAGCACAGGAAACTCCTACGAGCAGTACTTC.

The chain recombines TRBV6-1 with TRBJ2-2, with 7 nucleotides matching TRBD1. The CDR3 has 13 amino acids. After removal of 4 bases from V and 7 bases from J, the junction contained 3 bases not matched to a gene. Looked up from germline, CDR1 is MNHNS and CDR2 is SASEGT. The CDR3 region is CASSGQGYGELFF. The CDR3 nucleotides are TGTGCCAGCAGTGGACAGGGTTACGGGGAGCTGTTTTTT.

In DNA form, the CDR3 reads TGTGCCAGCAGGGGGACAGGTTTCGAGCAGTACTTC. Protein sequence: CASRGTGFEQYF. The chain employs TRBV27 and TRBJ2-7, with 8 bases fitting TRBD1. The CDR3 totals 12 residues. After removal of 6 bases from V and 6 bases from J, the junction contained 4 bases not matched to a gene. Germline lookup yields CDR1 MNHEY and CDR2 SMNVEV (reference sequence).

This sequence joins TRBV7-3 and TRBJ2-7; either TRBD1 or TRBD2 may supply D (5 bases each). Looked up from germline, CDR1 is SGHTA and CDR2 is FQGTGA. The CDR3 totals 14 residues. V gave up 5 bases and J gave up 6 bases, with 17 bases separating them. In DNA, the CDR3 is TGTGCCAGCAGCGAGGGGATTTTCCGGGCCGAGCAGTACTTC. It yields the protein CASSEGIFRAEQYF.

V and J are TRBV27 and TRBJ1-2; D uncertain. Trimming removed 8 bases from V and 5 bases from J, with 21 bases in between. Germline V gene lookup returns CDR1 MNHEY and CDR2 SMNVEV (reference sequence). This CDR3 is 15 amino acids long. The CDR3 DNA sequence: TGTGCCAGCGGAAAACCTCTCGGACGGAATTATGGCTACACCTTC. Its translation: CASGKPLGRNYGYTF.